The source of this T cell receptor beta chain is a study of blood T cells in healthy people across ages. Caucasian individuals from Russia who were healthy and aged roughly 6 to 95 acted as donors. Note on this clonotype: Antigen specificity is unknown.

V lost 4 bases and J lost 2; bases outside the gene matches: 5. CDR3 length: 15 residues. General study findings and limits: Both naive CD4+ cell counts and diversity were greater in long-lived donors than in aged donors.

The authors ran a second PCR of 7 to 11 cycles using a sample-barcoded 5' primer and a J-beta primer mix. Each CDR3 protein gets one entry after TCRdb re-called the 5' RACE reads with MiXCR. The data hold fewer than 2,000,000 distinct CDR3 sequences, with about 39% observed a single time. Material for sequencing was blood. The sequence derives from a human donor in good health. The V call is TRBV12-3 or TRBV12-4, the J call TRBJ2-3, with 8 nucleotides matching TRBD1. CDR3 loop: CASSSTGGVTDTQYF. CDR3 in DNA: TGTGCCAGCAGTTCTACAGGGGGAGTCACAGATACGCAGTATTTT.